This T cell receptor beta chain was recorded in a study of coeliac disease. This clone was observed a few times. Repertoires were generated with immunoSEQ multiplex PCR, while TCRdb's copy carries only in-frame clones and drops some. The sample holds some 4,700 clones, roughly three fifths seen once. The receptor was isolated from a woman aged 65 to 85 with celiac disease. Sequencing was done on a sample of lamina propria lymphocytes from the gut.

This CDR3 is CASIKGPGGTEAFF. DNA of the CDR3: TGTGCCAGCATTAAGGGCCCAGGGGGTACTGAAGCTTTCTTT. The V gene is TRBV7-4, the J gene TRBJ1-1, with TRBD1 identical over 7 bases. The CDR3 runs to 14 residues. Losses at the gene ends were 7 bases for V and 5 bases for J; bases not matched to a gene: 10. CDR1 is SGHVT and CDR2 is SQSDAQ in the germline V gene.